This TCR beta chain was captured in a study of circulating tumor DNA in untreated peripheral T-cell lymphoma. General observations from the study: Tumor-specific clonotypes: identified in more than 75% of patients, over 85% of baseline tissues.

Produced via immunoSEQ multiplex PCR; TCRdb's table is partial and in-frame only. The sample lists approximately 6,600 clones, 62% occurring once. This tumor tissue came from a pretreatment baseline collection. The length of the CDR3 is 13 residues. From germline, CDR1 is SQVTM and CDR2 ANQGSEA. The J segment lost 4 bases and the V segment lost 3 bases, leaving 6 bases of the junction unmatched. Remarks on this clone: Its antigen remains unknown.

The sequenced sample was tumor tissue. The receptor was isolated from a human donor with peripheral T-cell lymphoma. The V and J genes are TRBV29-1 and TRBJ2-7; 7 bases map to TRBD1. The CDR3 here is CSVDRQGQYEQYF. The CDR3 coding sequence is TGCAGCGTTGATCGACAGGGCCAATACGAGCAGTACTTC.